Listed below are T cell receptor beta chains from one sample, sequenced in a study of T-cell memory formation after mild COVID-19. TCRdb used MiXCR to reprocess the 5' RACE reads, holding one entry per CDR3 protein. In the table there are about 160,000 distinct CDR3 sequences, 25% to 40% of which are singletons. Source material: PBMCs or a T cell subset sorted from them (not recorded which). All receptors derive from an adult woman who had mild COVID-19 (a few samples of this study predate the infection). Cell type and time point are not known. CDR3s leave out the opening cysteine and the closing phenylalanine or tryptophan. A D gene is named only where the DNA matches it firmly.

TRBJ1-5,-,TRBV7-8,ASTSGLGQPTRQPQH
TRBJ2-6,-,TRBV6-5,ASSTRDYLNSGANVLT
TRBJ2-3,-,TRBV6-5,ASRRQLLLTDTQY
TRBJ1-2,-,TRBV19,ASSTPHGGGLSYGYT
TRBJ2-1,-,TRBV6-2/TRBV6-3,ASSYSNRAGEQF
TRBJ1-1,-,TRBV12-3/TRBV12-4,ASSPTPGPLGTEAF
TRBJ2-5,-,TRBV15,ATSRGQVDRETQY
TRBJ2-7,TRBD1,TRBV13,ASSPRQGREQY
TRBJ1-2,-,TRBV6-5,ASSNRVDYGYT
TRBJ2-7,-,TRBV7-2,ASSFGIVGYEQY
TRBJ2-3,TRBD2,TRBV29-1,SVIAGGLTDTQY
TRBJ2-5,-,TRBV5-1,ASRIDFVGETQY
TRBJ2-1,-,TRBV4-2,ASSPWDNNEQF
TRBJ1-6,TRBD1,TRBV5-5,ASSLRQGISNSPLH
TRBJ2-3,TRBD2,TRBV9,ASSVESRGGTDTQY
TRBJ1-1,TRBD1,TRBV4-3,ASSQSDRGRNTEAF
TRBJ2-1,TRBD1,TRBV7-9,ASSSGTGDNEQF
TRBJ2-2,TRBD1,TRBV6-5,ASNPVGTGAGELF
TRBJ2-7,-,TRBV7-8,ASSLGRASYEQY
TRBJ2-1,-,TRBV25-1,ASSEWAGHNEQF
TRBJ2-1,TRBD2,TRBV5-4,ASSIAGYNEQF
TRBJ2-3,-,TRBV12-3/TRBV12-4,ASSFLRDTQY
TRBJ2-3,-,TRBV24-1,ATRDGAYTDTQY
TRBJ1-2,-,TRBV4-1,ASSQESSANYGYT
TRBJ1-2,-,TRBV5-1,ASSLGQGTSGYT
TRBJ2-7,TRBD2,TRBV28,ASSSWTSGSAYEQY
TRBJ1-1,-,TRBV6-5,ASTPGPEGAEAF
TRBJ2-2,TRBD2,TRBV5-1,ASSLEPPGGAGGPITGELF
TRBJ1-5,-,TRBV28,ASSLLGSGNQPQH
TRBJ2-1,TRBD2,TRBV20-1,SARRGTGGVEF
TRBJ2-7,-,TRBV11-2,ASSFNGYEQY
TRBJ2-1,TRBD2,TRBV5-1,ASSLSERGEQF
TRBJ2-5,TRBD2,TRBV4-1,ASSQQAGGYQETQY
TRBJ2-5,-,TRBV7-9,ASSPSGTNQETQY
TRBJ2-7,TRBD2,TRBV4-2,ASSQDWPSGSFLAEQY
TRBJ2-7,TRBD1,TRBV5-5,ASSKGQVYEQY
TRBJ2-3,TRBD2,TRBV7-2,ASSRQTPGLAGVPDTQY
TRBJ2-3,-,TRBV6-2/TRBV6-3,ATQDGATDTQY
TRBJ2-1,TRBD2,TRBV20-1,SAYKPGAGEGNEQF
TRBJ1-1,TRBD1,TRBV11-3,ASSTRQGAGNTEAF
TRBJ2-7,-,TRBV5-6,ASSLVGTEGGEQY
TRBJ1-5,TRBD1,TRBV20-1,SAPHPQGARNQPQH
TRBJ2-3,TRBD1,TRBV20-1,SARFSGGGRLLSTDTQY
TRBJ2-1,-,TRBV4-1,ASSQDPGLTNEQF
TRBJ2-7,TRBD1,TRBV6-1,ASTRDSSYEQY
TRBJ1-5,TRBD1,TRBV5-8,ASSLRTGGTFAQH
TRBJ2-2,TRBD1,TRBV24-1,ATRSTGGNTGELF
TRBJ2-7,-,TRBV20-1,SAPGAGAFYEQY
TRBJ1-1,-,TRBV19,ASSIAEQNTEAF
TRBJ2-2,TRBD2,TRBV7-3,ASSQGGLAGVRTGELF
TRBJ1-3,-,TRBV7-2,ASSLEQGGFNTIY